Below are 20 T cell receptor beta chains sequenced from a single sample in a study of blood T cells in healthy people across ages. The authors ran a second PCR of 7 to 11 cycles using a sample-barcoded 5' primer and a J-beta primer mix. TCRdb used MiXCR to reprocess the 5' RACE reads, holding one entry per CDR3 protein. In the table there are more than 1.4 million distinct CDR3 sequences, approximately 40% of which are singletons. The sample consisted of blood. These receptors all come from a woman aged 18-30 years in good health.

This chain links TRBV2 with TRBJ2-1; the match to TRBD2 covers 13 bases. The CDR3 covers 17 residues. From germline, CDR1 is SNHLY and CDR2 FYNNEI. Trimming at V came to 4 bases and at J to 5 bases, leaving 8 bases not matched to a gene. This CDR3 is CASSGGLAGFGDNEQFF. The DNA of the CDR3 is TGTGCCAGCAGTGGGGGACTAGCGGGATTCGGAGACAATGAGCAGTTCTTC.

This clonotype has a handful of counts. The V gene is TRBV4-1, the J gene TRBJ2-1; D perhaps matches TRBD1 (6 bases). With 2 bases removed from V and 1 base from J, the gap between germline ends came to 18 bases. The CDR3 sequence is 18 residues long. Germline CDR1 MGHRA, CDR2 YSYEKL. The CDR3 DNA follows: TGCGCCAGCAGCCAATCGCCGGGCTCTAGGGGGTCCTACAATGAGCAGTTCTTC. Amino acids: CASSQSPGSRGSYNEQFF.

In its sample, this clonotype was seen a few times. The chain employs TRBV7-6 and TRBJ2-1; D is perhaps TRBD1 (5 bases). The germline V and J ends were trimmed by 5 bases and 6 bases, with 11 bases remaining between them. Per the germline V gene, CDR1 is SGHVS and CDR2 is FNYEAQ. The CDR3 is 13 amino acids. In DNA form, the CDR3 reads TGTGCCAGCAGCACGGTGGGGCCCAATGAGCAGTTCTTC. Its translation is CASSTVGPNEQFF. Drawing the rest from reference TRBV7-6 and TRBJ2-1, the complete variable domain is GAGVSQSPRYKVTKRGQDVALRCDPISGHVSLYWYRQALGQGPEFLTYFNYEAQQDKSGLPNDRFSAERPEGSISTLTIQRTEQRDSAMYRCASSTVGPNEQFFGPGTRLTVL.

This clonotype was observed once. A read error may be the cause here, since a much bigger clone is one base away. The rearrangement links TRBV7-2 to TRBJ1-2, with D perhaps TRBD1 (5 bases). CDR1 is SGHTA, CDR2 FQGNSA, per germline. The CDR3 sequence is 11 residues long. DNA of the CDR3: TGTGTCAGCAGCTCGGGACGAGGCTACACCTTC. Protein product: CVSSSGRGYTF.

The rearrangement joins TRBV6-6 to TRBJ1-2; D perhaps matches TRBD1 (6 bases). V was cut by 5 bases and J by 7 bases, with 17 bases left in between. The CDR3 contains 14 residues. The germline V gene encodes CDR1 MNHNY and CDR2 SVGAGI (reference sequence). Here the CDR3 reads CASSRTTGAGGYTF. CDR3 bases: TGTGCCAGCAGTCGAACAACGGGGGCAGGTGGCTACACCTTC.

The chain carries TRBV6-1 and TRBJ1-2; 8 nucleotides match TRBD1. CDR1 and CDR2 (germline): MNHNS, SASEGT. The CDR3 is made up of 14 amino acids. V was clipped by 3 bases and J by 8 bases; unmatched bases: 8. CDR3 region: CASSDGQGARGYTF. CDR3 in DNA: TGTGCCAGCAGTGATGGGCAGGGGGCGAGGGGCTACACCTTC.

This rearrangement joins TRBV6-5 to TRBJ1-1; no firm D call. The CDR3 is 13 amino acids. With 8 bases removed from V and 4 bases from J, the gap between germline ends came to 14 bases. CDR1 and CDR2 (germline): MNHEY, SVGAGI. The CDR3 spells CASSWRVGTEAFF. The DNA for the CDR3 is TGTGCCAGCTCCTGGCGGGTCGGCACTGAAGCTTTCTTT.

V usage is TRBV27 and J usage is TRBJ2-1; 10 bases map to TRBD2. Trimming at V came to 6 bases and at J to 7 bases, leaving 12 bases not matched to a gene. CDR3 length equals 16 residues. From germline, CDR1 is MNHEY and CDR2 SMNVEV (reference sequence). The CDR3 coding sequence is TGTGCCAGCAGCCCCTCCCGAGCGGGAGGGATGAATGAGCAGTTCTTC. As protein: CASSPSRAGGMNEQFF.

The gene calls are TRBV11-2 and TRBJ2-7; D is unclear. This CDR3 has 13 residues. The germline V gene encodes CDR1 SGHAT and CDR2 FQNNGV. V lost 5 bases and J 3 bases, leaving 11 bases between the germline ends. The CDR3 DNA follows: TGTGCCAGCAGCCATGGATGGGACTACGAGCAGTACTTC. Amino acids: CASSHGWDYEQYF.

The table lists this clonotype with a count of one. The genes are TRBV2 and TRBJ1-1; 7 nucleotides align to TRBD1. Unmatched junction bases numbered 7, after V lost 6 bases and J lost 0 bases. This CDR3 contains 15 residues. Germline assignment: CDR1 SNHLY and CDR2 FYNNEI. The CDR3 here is CASSPQGIMNTEAFF. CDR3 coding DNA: TGTGCCAGCAGCCCACAGGGGATCATGAACACTGAAGCTTTCTTT.

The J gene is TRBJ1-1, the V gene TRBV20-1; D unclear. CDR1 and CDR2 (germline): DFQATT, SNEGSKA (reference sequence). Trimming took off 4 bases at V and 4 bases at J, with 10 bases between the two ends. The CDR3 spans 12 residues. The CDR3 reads CSAKAGPTEAFF. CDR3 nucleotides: TGCAGTGCTAAGGCCGGGCCCACTGAAGCTTTCTTT.

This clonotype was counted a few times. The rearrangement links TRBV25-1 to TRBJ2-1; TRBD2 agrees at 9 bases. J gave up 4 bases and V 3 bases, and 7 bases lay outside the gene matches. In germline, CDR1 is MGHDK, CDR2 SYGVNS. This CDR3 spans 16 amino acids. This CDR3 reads CASSDLASGAYNEQFF. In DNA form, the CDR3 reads TGTGCCAGCAGTGACCTTGCTAGCGGGGCGTACAATGAGCAGTTCTTC. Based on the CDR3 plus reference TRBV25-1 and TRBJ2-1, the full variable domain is EADIYQTPRYLVIGTGKKITLECSQTMGHDKMYWYQQDPGMELHLIHYSYGVNSTEKGDLSSESTVSRIRTEHFPLTLESARPSHTSQYLCASSDLASGAYNEQFFGPGTRLTVL.

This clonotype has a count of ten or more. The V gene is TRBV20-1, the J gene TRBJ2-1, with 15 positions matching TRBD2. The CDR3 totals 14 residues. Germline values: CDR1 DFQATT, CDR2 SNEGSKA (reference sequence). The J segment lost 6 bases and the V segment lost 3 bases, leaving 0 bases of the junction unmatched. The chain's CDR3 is CSARGLAGGNEQFF. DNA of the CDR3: TGCAGTGCTAGGGGACTAGCGGGGGGCAATGAGCAGTTCTTC.

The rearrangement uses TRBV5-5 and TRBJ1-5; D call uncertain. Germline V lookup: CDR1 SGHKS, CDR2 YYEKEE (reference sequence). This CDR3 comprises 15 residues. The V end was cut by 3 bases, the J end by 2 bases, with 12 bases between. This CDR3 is CASSWLDGRNQPQHF. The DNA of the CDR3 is TGTGCCAGCAGCTGGTTAGACGGGCGCAATCAGCCCCAGCATTTT. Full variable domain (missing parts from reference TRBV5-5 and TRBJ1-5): DAGVTQSPTHLIKTRGQQVTLRCSPISGHKSVSWYQQVLGQGPQFIFQYYEKEERGRGNFPDRFSARQFPNYSSELNVNALLLGDSALYLCASSWLDGRNQPQHFGDGTRLSIL.

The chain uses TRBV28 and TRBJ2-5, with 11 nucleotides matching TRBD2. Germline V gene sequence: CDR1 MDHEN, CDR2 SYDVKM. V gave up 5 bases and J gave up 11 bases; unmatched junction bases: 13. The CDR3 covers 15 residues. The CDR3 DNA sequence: TGTGCCAGCAGTAAGACGACTAGCGGGGTTCGGGAGCAGTACTTC. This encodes CASSKTTSGVREQYF. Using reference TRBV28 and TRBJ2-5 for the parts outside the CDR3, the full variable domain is DVKVTQSSRYLVKRTGEKVFLECVQDMDHENMFWYRQDPGLGLRLIYFSYDVKMKEKGDIPEGYSVSREKKERFSLILESASTNQTSMYLCASSKTTSGVREQYFGPGTRLLVL.

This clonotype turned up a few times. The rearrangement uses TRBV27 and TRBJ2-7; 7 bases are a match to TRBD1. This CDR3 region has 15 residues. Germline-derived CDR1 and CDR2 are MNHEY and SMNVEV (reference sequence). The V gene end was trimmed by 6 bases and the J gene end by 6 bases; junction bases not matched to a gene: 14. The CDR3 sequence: CASSRKGALGSEQYF. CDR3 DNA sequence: TGTGCCAGCAGCCGTAAGGGGGCTTTGGGGTCCGAGCAGTACTTC.

This chain's CDR3 is CASSQAQGAWGTEAFF. The CDR3 DNA reads TGCGCCAGCAGCCAAGCCCAGGGGGCGTGGGGCACTGAAGCTTTCTTT. This chain joins TRBV4-1 and TRBJ1-1, with 8 bases identical to TRBD1. The CDR3 runs to 16 residues. V was pared by 1 base and J by 4 bases, with 8 bases of the junction left unmatched. CDR1 and CDR2 (germline): MGHRA, YSYEKL.

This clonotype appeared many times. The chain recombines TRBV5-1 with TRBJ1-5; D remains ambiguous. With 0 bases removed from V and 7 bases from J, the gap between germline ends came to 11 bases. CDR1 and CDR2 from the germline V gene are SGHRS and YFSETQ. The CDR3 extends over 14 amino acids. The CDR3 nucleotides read TGCGCCAGCAGCTTGGAAGGAGAAGGCCAGCCCCAGCATTTT. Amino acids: CASSLEGEGQPQHF.

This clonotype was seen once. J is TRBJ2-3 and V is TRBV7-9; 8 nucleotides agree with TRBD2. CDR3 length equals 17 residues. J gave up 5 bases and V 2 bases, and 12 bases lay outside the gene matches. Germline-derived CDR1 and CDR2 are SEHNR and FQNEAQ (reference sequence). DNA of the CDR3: TGTGCCAGCAGCTTATCTGAGCGCGGGGGGCGTGAAGATACGCAGTATTTT. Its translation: CASSLSERGGREDTQYF.

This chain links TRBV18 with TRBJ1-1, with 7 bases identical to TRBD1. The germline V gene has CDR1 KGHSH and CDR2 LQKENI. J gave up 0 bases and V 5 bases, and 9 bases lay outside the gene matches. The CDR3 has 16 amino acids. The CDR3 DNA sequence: TGTGCCAGCTCATCCAGACAGGGAGCTCTGAACACTGAAGCTTTCTTT. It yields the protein CASSSRQGALNTEAFF. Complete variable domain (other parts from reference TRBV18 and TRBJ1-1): NAGVMQNPRHLVRRRGQEARLRCSPMKGHSHVYWYRQLPEEGLKFMVYLQKENIIDESGMPKERFSAEFPKEGPSILRIQQVVRGDSAAYFCASSSRQGALNTEAFFGQGTRLTVV.